These 6 T cell receptor beta chains were all obtained from the same sample, sequenced in a study of shared clonotypes between healthy human individuals. Profiling relied on immunoSEQ multiplex PCR, and the TCRdb table lists in-frame clones only, not all of them. The sample contains just over 2,000,000 clones, 85% to 95% of which appear only once. Naivety among CD8 cells was defined by CD45RO negativity and positive CCR7 selection, thereby excluding terminally differentiated effector memory CD45RA+ cells. The sequenced material came from naive CD8+ T cells sorted from blood. The source is a man aged 18 to 35 in good health.

Comments on this clone: This same CDR3 is encoded by further DNA sequences in the sample. The chain has TRBV7-9 and TRBJ1-5, with D hard to call. The CDR3 loop spans 13 amino acids. V lost 1 base and J lost 4, with 5 bases in between. The germline V gene encodes CDR1 SEHNR and CDR2 FQNEAQ (reference sequence). The CDR3 DNA follows: TGTGCCAGCAGCTTAGGGGTAAATCAGCCCCAGCATTTT. It translates to CASSLGVNQPQHF.

The CDR3 nucleotides are TGTGCCAGCAGCATACAGGGAGGCTATGGCTACACCTTC. Translating it yields CASSIQGGYGYTF. The gene calls are TRBV9 and TRBJ1-2, with a weak D call TRBD1 (6 bases). Germline V gene data show CDR1 as SGDLS and CDR2 as YYNGEE. The CDR3 runs 13 residues. Trimming removed 4 bases at V and 4 bases at J, with 11 bases between.

The CDR3 DNA is TGTGCCAGCAGTTACTCGAGCCCGGGGATGGAGACCCAGTACTTC. Translation: CASSYSSPGMETQYF. V and J are TRBV6-5 and TRBJ2-5; the D gene is possibly TRBD2 (5 bases). The germline CDR1 and CDR2 sequences are MNHEY and SVGAGI. The CDR3 totals 15 residues. V was clipped by 0 bases and J by 5 bases, with 13 bases between them.

This clone has a single count. The chain carries TRBV7-2 and TRBJ2-7, with 7 bases lining up with TRBD1. The V gene end was trimmed by 6 bases and the J gene end by 1 base; junction bases not matched to a gene: 9. Looked up from germline, CDR1 is SGHTA and CDR2 is FQGNSA. The CDR3 sequence is 15 residues long. This CDR3 reads CASRSDRDPSYEQYF. DNA for the CDR3: TGTGCCAGCAGATCCGACAGGGACCCTTCCTACGAGCAGTACTTC. The variable domain in full, completed from reference TRBV7-2 and TRBJ2-7, reads GAGVSQSPSNKVTEKGKDVELRCDPISGHTALYWYRQSLGQGLEFLIYFQGNSAPDKSGLPSDRFSAERTGGSVSTLTIQRTQQEDSAVYLCASRSDRDPSYEQYFGPGTRLTVT.

V and J are TRBV7-8 and TRBJ1-5; TRBD1 agrees at 8 bases. This CDR3 has 15 residues. Trimming removed 4 bases from V and 3 bases from J; junction bases left unmatched: 5. The germline gives CDR1 SGHVS, CDR2 FQNEAQ. In DNA, the CDR3 is TGTGCCAGCAGCTCGGGACAGGAGAACAATCAGCCCCAGCATTTT. Protein product: CASSSGQENNQPQHF.

The chain couples TRBV7-8 to TRBJ2-1, with 8 nucleotides matching TRBD2. V trimming: 0 bases; J trimming: 6 bases; junction bases outside the gene matches: 10. Germline values: CDR1 SGHVS, CDR2 FQNEAQ. The CDR3 is 17 amino acids. In DNA, the CDR3 is TGTGCCAGCAGCTTAGCAGGCGGGGGGCCCCAGGGCAATGAGCAGTTCTTC. Encoded protein: CASSLAGGGPQGNEQFF.